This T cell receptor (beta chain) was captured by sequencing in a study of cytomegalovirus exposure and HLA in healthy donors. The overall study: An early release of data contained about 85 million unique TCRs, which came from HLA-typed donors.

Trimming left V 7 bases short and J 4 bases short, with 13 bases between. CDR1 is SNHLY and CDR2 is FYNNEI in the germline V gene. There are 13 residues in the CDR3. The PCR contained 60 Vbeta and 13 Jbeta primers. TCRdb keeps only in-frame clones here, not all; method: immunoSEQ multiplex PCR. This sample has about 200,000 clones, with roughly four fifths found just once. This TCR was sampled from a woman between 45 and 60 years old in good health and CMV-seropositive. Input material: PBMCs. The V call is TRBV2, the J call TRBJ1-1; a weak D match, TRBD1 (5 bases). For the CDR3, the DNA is TGTGCCAGCATTCAGGGCGCTGGCACTGAAGCTTTCTTT. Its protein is CASIQGAGTEAFF.